This T cell receptor (beta chain) was captured in a study of shared clonotypes between healthy human individuals (dated by TCRdb to 2018 to 2021). About the full investigation: A couple of women and three men aged 18 to 49 years were included in the cohort. Per donor, three plates each were used for CD4 naive and CD4 memory, two for CD8 naive, and one for CD8 memory. The study deeply sequenced blood TCR repertoires of about five healthy adults to estimate repertoire size and the extent of clonotype sharing between individuals. To increase sequencing depth and limit assay-specific biases, different laboratories used diverse techniques to prepare libraries and sequence TCR repertoires. Per donor, leukapheresis produced somewhere between about 0.94 and 9.5 billion PBMCs. General study outcomes and caveats: Pairwise subsampling indicated that sequencing depth was expected to affect the degree of clonotype sharing among donors. Because the study included a small number of donors, the genetic and exposure-history diversity represented was limited. Clonotypes shared by all four sorted-subset donors showed higher generation probabilities than non-shared clonotypes. Rarefaction of sorted-subset datasets indicated incomplete sequencing despite the large sequencing depth. Sampling was restricted to blood, and TCR repertoires in tissues likely differ from the TCR repertoires found in blood. Naive subsets generally had larger estimated clonotype richness than memory subsets did. Sharing across several donors was observed for around 5% of naive CD4, under 4% of naive CD8, around 2.5% of memory CD4, and roughly 0.4% of memory CD8 clonotypes.

TCR CDR3 regions were amplified from genomic DNA by multiplex PCR using the deep immunoSEQ assay. Genomic DNA extracted from each cell subset was distributed evenly over all wells of several immunoSEQ 96-well plates, and each plate served as one replicate. For sorted subsets, 150 to 200 ng genomic DNA, equal to 25,000 to 35,000 T cell genomes, was loaded into each replicate PCR. Purified libraries were quantified with a Qubit 3.0 fluorometer, sized on a Bioanalyzer 2100, and re-quantified with the KAPA Library Quantification kit. Each immunoSEQ 96-well plate was sequenced on its own single-read 150-cycle Illumina NextSeq 550 flow cell. On the study's bioinformatics: Because only junctional sequences without quality scores were contained in the immunoSEQ output, filtering matching that applied to full-length reads could not be performed. Sequences were annotated with PyIR, a Python wrapper for IgBLAST v1.9, using IMGT germline references to assign V/J genes and CDR3. Reads were filtered out if the reads had weak V/J assignments (E-value above 1e-6), no CDR3, stop codons, out-of-frame junctions, or ambiguous translated residues. V3J clonotypes were defined as sequences sharing an identical inferred V gene, J gene, and CDR3 amino acid sequence. To compute the percentage overlap between repertoires, the number of shared unique clonotypes was divided by the size of the smaller repertoire. RTK rarefaction, the Chao1 estimator, and Recon v2.1 estimates of unobserved clonotypes were used to assess repertoire richness. For all TCRbeta clonotypes obtained by the gDNA method from a handful of donors, generation probabilities were computed with OLGA. This immuneACCESS table, as held by TCRdb, lists in-frame sequences with V and J called but not all clones. Of the missing ones, under half trace to an unresolved V gene in checked studies; the others have no known cause. From that table come the V and J calls and clone size; the DNA was used to work out D and trimming. Counted in this sample were roughly 2,000,000 clones; just under 95% of them appeared once. The top ten constitute around 1.2% of the sample.

For this clone: Its antigen specificity is not known. One base away there is no much larger clone; base qualities are not given. Other nucleotide sequences in the sample specify the same CDR3.

The CDR3 has 14 amino acids, counting the end cysteine and phenylalanine. Only the CDR3 DNA stays, 42 bases, in frame from base 1. CDR1 SGDLS and CDR2 YYNGEE were looked up in the germline V gene. V gives up 0 bases and J gives up 2 bases, and the segment between their germline ends measures 9 bases. CD8 naive samples were obtained by positive selection for CCR7 among CD45RO-negative cells, yielding a CD45RA+CCR7+ population from which TemRA cells were excluded. The donors were healthy, HIV-negative adults who had no recently reported acute infections or vaccinations. Every donor was a Caucasian adult living in Nashville, Tennessee, USA. After blood collection by leukapheresis, PBMCs were isolated using Ficoll-Histopaque density gradient centrifugation and then cryopreserved in the vapor phase of liquid nitrogen. Purity and quantity of every magnetically sorted T cell population were checked by analytical flow cytometry. From each sorted fraction, genomic DNA was isolated and quantified by UV absorbance on a Nanodrop 2000c.

The specimen sequenced was naive CD8+ T cells sorted from blood. In the paper's terms, the cell subset or site label means: CD45RA+CCR7+. Here the chain combines TRBV9 and TRBJ2-7; the D gene cannot be named for sure. This sequence was found in a man between 18 and 29 years old in good health. The nucleotide sequence is TGTGCCAGCAGCGTAGCGGCAGGAACCTACGAGCAGTACTTC. It is translated as CASSVAAGTYEQYF.